This T cell receptor (beta chain) was captured in a study of blood T cell repertoires in COVID-19. This clone was detected only a few times. This CDR3 has 16 amino acids. Germline CDR1 is SGHRS and CDR2 is YFSETQ. The J segment lost 1 base and the V segment lost 1 base, leaving 7 bases of the junction unmatched. TCRdb's table, derived via immunoSEQ multiplex PCR, lists solely in-frame clones and lacks some. The data show some 300,000 clones, with 88% seen just once and around 2% held by the top ten. V is TRBV5-1 and J is TRBJ1-1; 7 nucleotides agree with TRBD1. The source is a woman in her fifties or sixties in a cohort exposed to, infected with or recovered from COVID-19 (not recorded which). The sample comprised PBMCs or T cells enriched from blood (not recorded which). CDR3 sequence reads: CASSLSRGLGNTEAFF. The CDR3, as DNA: TGCGCCAGCAGCTTGTCCAGGGGGTTGGGGAACACTGAAGCTTTCTTT.